This TCR beta chain was profiled in a study of T-cell reconstitution after alpha-beta-depleted transplantation in children. Molecular barcoding with unique molecular identifiers was used for the TCRbeta library. Each CDR3 protein gets one entry after TCRdb re-called the PCR reads with MiXCR. The sample holds around 300,000 distinct CDR3 sequences, about 9.5% seen once. Study-level findings and limits: The origin of alpha-beta T cells about two months after transplant was reportedly several hundred expanded graft clones. By one year post-transplant, T-cell counts and diversity largely arose from T cells that were newly produced. Surviving recipient T cells and intrathymic progenitors accounted for some patients' high TCRbeta diversity at day 60.

The table lists this clonotype with many counts. Its specificity is not known. Germline-derived CDR1 and CDR2 are SGHDN and FVKESK. Trimming removed 1 base at V and 0 bases at J, with 9 bases between. CDR3 length equals 15 residues. Sample: PBMCs, taken before TCRalphabeta/CD19-depleted stem cell transplant. The chain carries TRBV14 and TRBJ2-5, with D perhaps TRBD1 (6 bases). The origin of this receptor is a boy less than two years old with acute myeloid leukemia, due to receive a stem cell transplant. CDR3 region: CASSQGTVYQETQYF. CDR3 DNA: TGTGCCAGCAGCCAAGGGACAGTGTACCAAGAGACCCAGTACTTC.